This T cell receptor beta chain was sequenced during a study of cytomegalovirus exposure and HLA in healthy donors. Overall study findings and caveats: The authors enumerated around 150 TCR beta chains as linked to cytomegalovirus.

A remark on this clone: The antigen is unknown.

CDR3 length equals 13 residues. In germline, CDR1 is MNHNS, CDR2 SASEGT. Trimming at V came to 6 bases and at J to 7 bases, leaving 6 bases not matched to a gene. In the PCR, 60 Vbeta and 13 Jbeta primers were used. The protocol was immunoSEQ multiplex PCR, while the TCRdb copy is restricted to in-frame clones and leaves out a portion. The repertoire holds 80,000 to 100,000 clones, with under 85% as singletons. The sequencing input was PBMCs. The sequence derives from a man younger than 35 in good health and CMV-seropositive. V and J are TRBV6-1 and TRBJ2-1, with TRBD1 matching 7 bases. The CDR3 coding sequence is TGTGCCAGCAGCGACCTCAGGGGGAATGAGCAGTTCTTC. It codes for CASSDLRGNEQFF.